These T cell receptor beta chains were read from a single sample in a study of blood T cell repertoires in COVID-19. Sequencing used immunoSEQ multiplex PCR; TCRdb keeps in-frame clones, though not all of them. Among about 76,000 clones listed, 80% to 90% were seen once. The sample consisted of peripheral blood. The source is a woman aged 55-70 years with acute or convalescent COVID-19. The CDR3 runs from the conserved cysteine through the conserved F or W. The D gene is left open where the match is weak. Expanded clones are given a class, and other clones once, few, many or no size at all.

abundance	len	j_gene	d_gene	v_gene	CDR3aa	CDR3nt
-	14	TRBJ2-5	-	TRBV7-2	CASSIKGQEETQYF	TGTGCCAGCAGCATTAAGGGACAAGAAGAGACCCAGTACTTC
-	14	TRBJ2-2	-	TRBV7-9	CASSLAQQTGELFF	TGTGCCAGCAGCTTAGCGCAACAGACCGGGGAGCTGTTTTTT
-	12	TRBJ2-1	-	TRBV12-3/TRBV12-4	CASSSGNNEQFF	TGTGCCAGCAGTTCAGGAAACAATGAGCAGTTCTTC
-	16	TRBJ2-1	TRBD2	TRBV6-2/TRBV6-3	CASSARLASSYNEQFF	TGTGCCAGCAGTGCCCGACTAGCGAGCTCCTACAATGAGCAGTTCTTC
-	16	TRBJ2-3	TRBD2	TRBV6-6	CASSFPLAGITDTQYF	TGTGCCAGCAGTTTCCCACTAGCGGGGATCACAGATACGCAGTATTTT
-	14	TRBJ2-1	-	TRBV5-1	CASSPWRNYNEQFF	TGCGCCAGCAGCCCCTGGCGGAATTACAATGAGCAGTTCTTC
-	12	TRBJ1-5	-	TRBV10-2	CASSEEVGAQHF	TGCGCCAGCAGTGAAGAGGTAGGGGCCCAGCATTTT
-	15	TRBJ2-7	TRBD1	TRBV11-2	CASSHTRGRIYEQYF	TGTGCCAGCAGCCACACCAGGGGGCGCATCTACGAGCAGTACTTC
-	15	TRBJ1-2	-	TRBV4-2	CASSQDMWALGGYTF	TGTGCCAGCAGCCAAGATATGTGGGCCTTGGGTGGCTACACCTTC
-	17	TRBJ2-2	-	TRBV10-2	CASSEGARGRVSGELFF	TGCGCCAGCAGTGAAGGGGCCAGGGGAAGAGTATCCGGGGAGCTGTTTTTT
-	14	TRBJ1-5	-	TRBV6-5	CASNTQGLNQPQHF	TGTGCCAGCAACACACAGGGCCTCAATCAGCCCCAGCATTTT
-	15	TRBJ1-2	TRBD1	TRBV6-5	CASSYQYRGLYGYTF	TGTGCCAGCAGTTACCAATACAGGGGGCTCTATGGCTACACCTTC
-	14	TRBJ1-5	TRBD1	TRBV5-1	CASSLPGGYQPQHF	TGCGCCAGCAGCTTGCCAGGGGGTTATCAGCCCCAGCATTTT
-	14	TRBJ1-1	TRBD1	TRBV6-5	CASSFTGVNTEAFF	TGTGCCAGCAGTTTTACAGGGGTGAACACTGAAGCTTTCTTT
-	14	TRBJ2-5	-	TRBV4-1	CASRRGQAGETQYF	TGCGCCAGCAGGAGGGGTCAGGCGGGGGAGACCCAGTACTTC
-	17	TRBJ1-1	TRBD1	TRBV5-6	CASSFYGRGQGATEAFF	TGTGCCAGCAGCTTTTATGGCAGAGGACAGGGGGCAACTGAAGCTTTCTTT
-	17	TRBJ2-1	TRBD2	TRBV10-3	CAISTGTSDPSRHEQFF	TGTGCCATCAGCACCGGGACTAGCGATCCCTCTCGCCATGAGCAGTTCTTC
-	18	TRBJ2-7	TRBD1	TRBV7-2	CASSQRTGTGTLSWQQYF	TGTGCCAGCAGCCAACGGACAGGGACCGGGACCCTATCGTGGCAGCAGTACTTC
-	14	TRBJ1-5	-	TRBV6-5	CASSYSGGGQPQHF	TGTGCCAGCAGTTACTCGGGGGGGGGTCAGCCCCAGCATTTT
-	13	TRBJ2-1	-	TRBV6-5	CASSSFASNEQFF	TGTGCCAGCAGTTCCTTCGCCAGCAATGAGCAGTTCTTC
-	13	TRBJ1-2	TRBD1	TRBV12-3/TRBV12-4	CASSLRQGEGYTF	TGTGCCAGCAGTTTACGACAGGGCGAGGGCTACACCTTC
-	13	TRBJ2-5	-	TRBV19	CASNPRGQETQYF	TGTGCCAGTAATCCACGGGGACAAGAGACCCAGTACTTC
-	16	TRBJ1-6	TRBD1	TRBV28	CASSYPSGQGNSPLHF	TGTGCCAGCAGTTACCCGTCGGGACAGGGAAACTCACCCCTCCACTTT
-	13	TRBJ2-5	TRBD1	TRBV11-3	CASRRTGQETQYF	TGTGCCAGCAGGAGGACAGGGCAAGAGACCCAGTACTTC
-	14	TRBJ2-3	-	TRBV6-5	CASRWRRSTDTQYF	TGTGCCAGCAGGTGGAGGAGGTCCACAGATACGCAGTATTTT
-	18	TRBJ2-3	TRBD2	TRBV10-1	CASSPTSGGFQLPDTQYF	TGCGCCAGCAGTCCTACTAGCGGGGGGTTCCAACTACCAGATACGCAGTATTTT
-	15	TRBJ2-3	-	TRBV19	CASSMGGVSTDTQYF	TGTGCCAGTAGTATGGGGGGAGTTAGCACAGATACGCAGTATTTT
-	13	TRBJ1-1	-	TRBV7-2	CASSFPGQPGAFF	TGTGCCAGCAGCTTCCCTGGACAGCCTGGGGCTTTCTTT
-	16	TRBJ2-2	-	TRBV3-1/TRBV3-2	CASSRLEGADTGELFF	TGTGCCAGCAGCCGGTTGGAGGGGGCAGACACCGGGGAGCTGTTTTTT
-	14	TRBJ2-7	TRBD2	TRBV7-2	CASSKAGGPYEQYF	TGTGCCAGCAGTAAAGCGGGGGGCCCCTACGAGCAGTACTTC
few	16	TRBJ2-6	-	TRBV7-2	CASSLGSFSGANVLTF	TGTGCCAGCAGCTTAGGCAGTTTCTCTGGGGCCAACGTCCTGACTTTC
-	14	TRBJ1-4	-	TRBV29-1	CSVLGRAGNEKLFF	TGCAGCGTTCTAGGACGGGCGGGTAATGAAAAACTGTTTTTT
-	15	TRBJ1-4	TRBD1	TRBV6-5	CASTPRTGNNEKLFF	TGTGCCAGCACCCCCAGGACAGGGAATAATGAAAAACTGTTTTTT
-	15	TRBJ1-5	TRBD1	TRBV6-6	CASSYVGTGPQPQHF	TGTGCCAGCAGTTACGTAGGGACAGGTCCTCAGCCCCAGCATTTT
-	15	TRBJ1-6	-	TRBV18	CASSSLAGDNSPLHF	TGTGCCAGCTCATCTTTAGCAGGGGATAATTCACCCCTCCACTTT
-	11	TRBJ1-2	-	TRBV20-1	CSARDLYGYTF	TGCAGTGCTAGAGACCTCTATGGCTACACCTTC
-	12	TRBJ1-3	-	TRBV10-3	CAIESSGNTIYF	TGTGCCATCGAGAGCTCTGGAAACACCATATATTTT
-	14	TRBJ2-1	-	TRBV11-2	CASSPSALYNEQFF	TGTGCCAGCAGCCCCTCCGCTCTATACAATGAGCAGTTCTTC
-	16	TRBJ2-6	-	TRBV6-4	CASSDSYRAGANVLTF	TGTGCCAGCAGTGACTCGTACAGGGCTGGGGCCAACGTCCTGACTTTC
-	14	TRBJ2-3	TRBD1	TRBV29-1	CSVVPGQARDTQYF	TGCAGCGTGGTCCCGGGACAGGCTCGAGATACGCAGTATTTT
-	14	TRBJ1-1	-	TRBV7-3	CASSMTEGRQEAFF	TGTGCCAGCAGCATGACAGAGGGGAGGCAAGAAGCTTTCTTT
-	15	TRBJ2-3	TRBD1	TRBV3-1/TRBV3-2	CASSQFDRATDTQYF	TGTGCCAGCAGCCAGTTTGACAGGGCCACAGATACGCAGTATTTT
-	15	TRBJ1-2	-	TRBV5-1	CASSLAGGRGDGYTF	TGCGCCAGCAGCTTGGCGGGTGGTAGGGGCGATGGCTACACCTTC
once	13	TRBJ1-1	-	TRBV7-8	CASSLGRSAEAFF	TGTGCCAGCAGCTTAGGGAGGTCGGCTGAAGCTTTCTTT
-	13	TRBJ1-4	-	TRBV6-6	CASSYREGEKLFF	TGTGCCAGCAGTTACAGGGAGGGTGAAAAACTGTTTTTT
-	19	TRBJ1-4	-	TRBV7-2	CASSLAPQERGGTNEKLFF	TGTGCCAGCAGCTTAGCCCCGCAAGAGAGGGGGGGAACTAATGAAAAACTGTTTTTT
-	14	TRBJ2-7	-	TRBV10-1	CASSDYEPNYEQYF	TGCGCCAGCAGTGATTATGAGCCGAACTACGAGCAGTACTTC
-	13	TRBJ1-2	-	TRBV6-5	CASSTGTRSGYTF	TGTGCCAGCAGTACCGGGACAAGGAGCGGCTACACCTTC
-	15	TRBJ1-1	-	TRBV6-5	CASSYSPRMNTEAFF	TGTGCCAGCAGTTACTCCCCGCGGATGAACACTGAAGCTTTCTTT
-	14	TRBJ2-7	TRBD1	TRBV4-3	CASSQDWQGEEQYF	TGCGCCAGCAGCCAAGATTGGCAGGGGGAAGAGCAGTACTTC
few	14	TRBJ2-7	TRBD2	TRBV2	CASSAQRGPYEQYF	TGTGCCAGCAGTGCCCAGCGGGGGCCCTACGAGCAGTACTTC
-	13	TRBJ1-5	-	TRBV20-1	CSATDVSNQPQHF	TGCAGTGCTACTGACGTTAGCAATCAGCCCCAGCATTTT
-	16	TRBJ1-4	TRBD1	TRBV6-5	CASSYGRGATNEKLFF	TGTGCCAGCAGTTACGGCAGGGGGGCAACTAATGAAAAACTGTTTTTT
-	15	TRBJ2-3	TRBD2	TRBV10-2	CASSEQRGTTDTQYF	TGCGCCAGCAGTGAGCAGCGGGGCACCACAGATACGCAGTATTTT